This T cell receptor beta chain was recovered during a study of cytomegalovirus exposure and HLA in healthy donors. Study observations and caveats: As a later analysis showed, a missense DCLRE1C variant was linked to trimming of TCR beta V- and J-genes. Donors were assumed by presence/absence analyses to have roughly uniform sequencing depth. As confirmed in vitro, a few CMV-associated chains were specific for CMV antigens.

Worth noting for this clone: Its antigen is not known.

Per germline, CDR1 SGHDT and CDR2 YYEEEE. V was trimmed by 1 base and J by 5 bases, leaving 21 bases between them. The CDR3 spans 17 residues. Use of 60 Vbeta and 13 Jbeta primers characterized the PCR. This table comes from immunoSEQ multiplex PCR, and its TCRdb copy is limited to in-frame clones, with some not included. The sample holds about 90,000 clones, 84% seen once. The source material was PBMCs. The rearrangement joins TRBV5-6 to TRBJ1-1; D might be TRBD1 (6 bases). This TCR derives from a man between 18 and 35 years old in good health and CMV-seronegative. In nucleotides, the CDR3 is TGTGCCAGCAGCTTGTACCACTCAACAGGGTCAGGAACTGAAGCTTTCTTT. It is translated as CASSLYHSTGSGTEAFF.